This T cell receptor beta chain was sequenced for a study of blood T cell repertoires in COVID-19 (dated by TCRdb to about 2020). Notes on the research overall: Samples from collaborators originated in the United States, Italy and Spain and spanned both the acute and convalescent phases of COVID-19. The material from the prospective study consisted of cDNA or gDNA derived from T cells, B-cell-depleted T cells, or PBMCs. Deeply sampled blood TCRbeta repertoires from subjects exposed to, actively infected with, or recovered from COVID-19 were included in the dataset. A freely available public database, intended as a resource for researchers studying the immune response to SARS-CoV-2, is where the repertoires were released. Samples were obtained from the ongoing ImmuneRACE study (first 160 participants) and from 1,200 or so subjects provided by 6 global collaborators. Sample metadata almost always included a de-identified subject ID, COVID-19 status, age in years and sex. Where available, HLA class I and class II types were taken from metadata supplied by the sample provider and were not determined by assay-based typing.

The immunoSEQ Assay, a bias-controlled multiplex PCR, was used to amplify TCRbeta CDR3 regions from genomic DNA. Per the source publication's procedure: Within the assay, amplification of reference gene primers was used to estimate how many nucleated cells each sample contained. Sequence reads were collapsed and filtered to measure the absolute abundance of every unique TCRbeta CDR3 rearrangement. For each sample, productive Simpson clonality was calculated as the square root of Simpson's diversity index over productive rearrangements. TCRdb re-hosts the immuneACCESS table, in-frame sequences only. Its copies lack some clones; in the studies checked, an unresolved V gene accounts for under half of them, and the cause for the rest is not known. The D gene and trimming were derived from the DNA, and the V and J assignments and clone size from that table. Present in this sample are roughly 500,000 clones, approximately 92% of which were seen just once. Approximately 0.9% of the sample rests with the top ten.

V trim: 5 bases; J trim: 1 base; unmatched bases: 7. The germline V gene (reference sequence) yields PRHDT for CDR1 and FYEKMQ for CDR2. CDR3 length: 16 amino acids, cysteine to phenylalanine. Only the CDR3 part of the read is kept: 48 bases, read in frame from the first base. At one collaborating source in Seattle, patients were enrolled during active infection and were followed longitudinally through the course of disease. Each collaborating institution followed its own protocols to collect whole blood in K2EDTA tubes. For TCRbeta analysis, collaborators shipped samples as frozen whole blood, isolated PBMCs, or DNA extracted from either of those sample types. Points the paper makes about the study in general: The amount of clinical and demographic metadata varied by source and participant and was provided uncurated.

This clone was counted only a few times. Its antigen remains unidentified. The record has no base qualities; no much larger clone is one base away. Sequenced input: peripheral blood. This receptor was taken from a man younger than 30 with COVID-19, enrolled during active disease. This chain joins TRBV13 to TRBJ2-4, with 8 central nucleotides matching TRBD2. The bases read TGTGCCAGCAGCCCGCCCCGCGGGGGGGCCAAAAACATTCAGTACTTC. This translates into CASSPPRGGAKNIQYF.